Listed below are T cell receptor beta chains from one sample, sequenced in a study of shared clonotypes between healthy human individuals. The table came from immunoSEQ multiplex PCR; TCRdb's copy has only in-frame clones and leaves some out. The sample records some 320,000 clones, 87% being singletons. The sequenced sample was memory CD8+ T cells sorted from blood. The origin of the receptors is a man aged 18 to 29 in good health. The CDR3 runs from the conserved cysteine through the conserved F or W. The D gene is left open where the match is weak. Part of the rows lack a size; the others show once, few, many or a class for expanded clones.

TRBD2 | TRBJ2-1 | once | TRBV6-5 | TGTGCCAGCAGTACCTTAGCGGGGGGGCATGAGCAGTTCTTC | CASSTLAGGHEQFF
. | TRBJ2-2 | . | TRBV20-1 | TGCAGTGTAGTAGGTGGGGGGGAGCTGTTTTTT | CSVVGGGELFF
. | TRBJ1-1 | . | TRBV27 | TGTGCCAGCAGTTTCCAGGGACCTTGGACTGAAGCTTTCTTT | CASSFQGPWTEAFF
. | TRBJ1-4 | . | TRBV7-9 | TGTGCCAGCAGTTTTGGGATCCTAAATGAAAAACTGTTTTTT | CASSFGILNEKLFF
. | TRBJ1-6 | . | TRBV30 | TGTGCCTGGAGTGTAGGCCAGACCCATAATTCACCCCTCCACTTT | CAWSVGQTHNSPLHF
. | TRBJ2-7 | few | TRBV7-7 | TGTGCTAGCAGCTTGGGCGGGACTCACGAGCAGTACTTC | CASSLGGTHEQYF
TRBD2 | TRBJ2-1 | . | TRBV28 | TGTGCCAGCAGTTTTTCCCCCTTAGCGGGGGGCTCCAATGAGCAGTTCTTC | CASSFSPLAGGSNEQFF
. | TRBJ2-7 | many | TRBV2 | TGTGCCAGCAGTGGGGGCGGGGTTCTTGGCTACGAGCAGTACTTC | CASSGGGVLGYEQYF
. | TRBJ1-1 | . | TRBV27 | TGTGCCAGCAGTCTATCCAGAGTTTTGAACACTGAAGCTTTCTTT | CASSLSRVLNTEAFF
. | TRBJ1-2 | . | TRBV4-1 | TGCGCCAGCAGTCCTTCCGGGGCCCCGGCGGTTCATAGGGATGGCTACACCTTC | CASSPSGAPAVHRDGYTF
. | TRBJ2-1 | once | TRBV4-1 | TGCGCCAGCAGCGCTGTTGGGGCGCCCACCTACAATGAGCAGTTCTTC | CASSAVGAPTYNEQFF
. | TRBJ2-7 | . | TRBV10-3 | TGTGCCATCAGTGATGGTGACTACGAGCAGTACTTC | CAISDGDYEQYF
TRBD1 | TRBJ1-2 | . | TRBV7-9 | TGTGCCAGCAGACCCGACAGGGACTATGGCTACACCTTC | CASRPDRDYGYTF
. | TRBJ2-2 | . | TRBV7-7 | TGTGCTAGCAGCTTTCTCGCAGGGGACACCGGGGAGCTGTTTTTT | CASSFLAGDTGELFF
TRBD1 | TRBJ2-1 | . | TRBV27 | TGTGCCAGCAGTTTCGACAGGGGCTCCTACAATGAGCAGTTCTTC | CASSFDRGSYNEQFF
. | TRBJ2-7 | few | TRBV7-2 | TGTGCCAGCAGCTTAGTCCCAGGAAGCTACGAGCAGTACTTC | CASSLVPGSYEQYF
. | TRBJ2-7 | . | TRBV7-9 | TGTGCCAGCAGCTTATCATTGGACAGCGGCGAGCAGTACTTC | CASSLSLDSGEQYF
. | TRBJ2-7 | . | TRBV10-2 | TGCGCCAGCAGTGCCGGGAGAGACTACGAGCAGTACTTC | CASSAGRDYEQYF
. | TRBJ1-4 | . | TRBV7-9 | TGTGCCAGCAGCTCGACACCATCCGAAAAACTGTTTTTT | CASSSTPSEKLFF
TRBD1 | TRBJ1-3 | . | TRBV7-8 | TGTGCCAGCAGCGTAGGACAGGGAAGCTCTGGAAACACCATATATTTT | CASSVGQGSSGNTIYF
TRBD2 | TRBJ2-7 | . | TRBV29-1 | TGCAGCGTAAGGGGACTAGCGGGAGGTTACGAGCAGTACTTC | CSVRGLAGGYEQYF
. | TRBJ2-7 | . | TRBV19 | TGTGCCAGTAGTATCGCCGGCACCTACGAGCAGTACTTC | CASSIAGTYEQYF
TRBD2 | TRBJ2-3 | . | TRBV9 | TGTCCCAGCGGGGAGGCGAGGGGGACTAGCGGGGGAACCACATACGATAGAGATACGCAGTATTTT | CPSGEARGTSGGTTYDRDTQYF
. | TRBJ1-6 | . | TRBV7-9 | TGTGCCAGCAGCTTATCCTCTCTCGACGGGGCACCCCTCCACTTT | CASSLSSLDGAPLHF
. | TRBJ1-3 | . | TRBV6-1 | TGTGCCAGCAGCGAAGCAGGGACGGGAAACACCATATATTTT | CASSEAGTGNTIYF
TRBD1 | TRBJ2-2 | few | TRBV9 | TGTGCCAGCAGCGATCCATTCAGGACAGGGATCACCGGGGAGCTGTTTTTT | CASSDPFRTGITGELFF
. | TRBJ1-1 | . | TRBV2 | TGTGCCAGCAGTGAAGGGTGGCCGAACACTGAAGCTTTCTTT | CASSEGWPNTEAFF
. | TRBJ1-1 | . | TRBV30 | TGTGCCTGGCCTAACACTGAAGCTTTCTTT | CAWPNTEAFF
. | TRBJ2-7 | once | TRBV7-6 | TGTGCCAGCAGCTTAGTGAACTCCTACGAGCAGTACTTC | CASSLVNSYEQYF
. | TRBJ2-5 | . | TRBV19 | TGTGCCAGTAGCCAGGGTGGAGTGCAAGAGACCCAGTACTTC | CASSQGGVQETQYF
. | TRBJ2-1 | . | TRBV11-2 | TGTGCCAGCAGCTCACCAGGGGGGCTCCTCTCCTACAATGAGCAGTTCTTC | CASSSPGGLLSYNEQFF
. | TRBJ1-1 | . | TRBV5-5 | TGTGCCAGCAGCTGGAGGTTACAGGAAGTCACTGAAGCTTTCTTT | CASSWRLQEVTEAFF
TRBD2 | TRBJ2-7 | once | TRBV30 | TGTGCCTGGACGGGGGGTTATTCCTACGAGCAGTACTTC | CAWTGGYSYEQYF
TRBD2 | TRBJ2-2 | . | TRBV6-1 | TGTGCCAGCAGTGATAACTGGCAACGGGGGGCCGGGGAGCTGTTTTTT | CASSDNWQRGAGELFF
. | TRBJ2-5 | . | TRBV7-2 | TGTGCCAGCAGTTCTCTGGGGCCCCAAGAGACCCAGTACTTC | CASSSLGPQETQYF
TRBD1 | TRBJ1-5 | . | TRBV27 | TGTGCCAGCAGTCCCGGGACAGGGGGCGGCAATCAGCCCCAGCATTTT | CASSPGTGGGNQPQHF
. | TRBJ2-3 | . | TRBV19 | TGTGCCAGTAGTATAGGGACTGCCCGCACAGATACGCAGTATTTT | CASSIGTARTDTQYF
. | TRBJ1-5 | . | TRBV6-6 | TGTGCCAGCAGTTACTCACGTCGGAGGCGCCAGCCCCAGCATTTT | CASSYSRRRRQPQHF
. | TRBJ2-2 | . | TRBV2 | TGTGCCAGCTGCGGGGCCAACACCGGGGAGCTGTTTTTT | CASCGANTGELFF
. | TRBJ1-6 | . | TRBV28 | TGTGCCAGCAGCAGTCCCGGGACGCAGACTGATTCACCCCTCCACTTT | CASSSPGTQTDSPLHF
. | TRBJ1-1 | . | TRBV7-8 | TGTGCCAGCAGCTTAGGTCTTGGTGGTTCACAGGGCGCTGAAGCTTTCTTT | CASSLGLGGSQGAEAFF
TRBD2 | TRBJ2-7 | . | TRBV7-6 | TGTGCCAGCAGCTCCGGACTAGCGGGAGGGCCCCACGAGCAGTACTTC | CASSSGLAGGPHEQYF
TRBD1 | TRBJ2-1 | . | TRBV27 | TGTGCCAGCAGACTGGGACAGCCTCTTACTTTTGACAATGAGCAGTTCTTC | CASRLGQPLTFDNEQFF
. | TRBJ1-1 | . | TRBV6-5 | TGTGCCAGCAGTTGGGGTCTGGGGAACACTGAAGCTTTCTTT | CASSWGLGNTEAFF
. | TRBJ2-1 | . | TRBV4-1 | TGCGCCAGCAGCCCCAGGGGCGGGAATGAGCAGTTCTTC | CASSPRGGNEQFF
. | TRBJ1-2 | . | TRBV21-1 | TGTGCCAGCAGCAAAGACGTTGGGGGCCTCTATGGCTACACCTTC | CASSKDVGGLYGYTF
. | TRBJ2-7 | . | TRBV29-1 | TGCAGCGTTGAAGGGATCTACGAGCAGTACTTC | CSVEGIYEQYF
TRBD2 | TRBJ2-3 | . | TRBV6-5 | TGTGCCAGCAGTTACACCGGGACTAGCGCGACAGATACGCAGTATTTT | CASSYTGTSATDTQYF
TRBD1 | TRBJ2-7 | . | TRBV6-5 | TGTGCCAGCAGTTACCCGGGACAGGGGTATAACGAGCAGTACTTC | CASSYPGQGYNEQYF
. | TRBJ2-1 | . | TRBV4-3 | TGCGCCAGCAGCCAAGTCCTAGGAGGGGTTCGGAATGAGCAGTTCTTC | CASSQVLGGVRNEQFF
. | TRBJ1-1 | once | TRBV6-4 | TGTGCCAGCAGTGGGAAGTGTCCTGAAGCTTTCTTT | CASSGKCPEAFF
. | TRBJ2-2 | . | TRBV4-1 | TGCGCCAGCAGCCAAGAGTTTGGGACGGCGAACACCGGGGAGCTGTTTTTT | CASSQEFGTANTGELFF